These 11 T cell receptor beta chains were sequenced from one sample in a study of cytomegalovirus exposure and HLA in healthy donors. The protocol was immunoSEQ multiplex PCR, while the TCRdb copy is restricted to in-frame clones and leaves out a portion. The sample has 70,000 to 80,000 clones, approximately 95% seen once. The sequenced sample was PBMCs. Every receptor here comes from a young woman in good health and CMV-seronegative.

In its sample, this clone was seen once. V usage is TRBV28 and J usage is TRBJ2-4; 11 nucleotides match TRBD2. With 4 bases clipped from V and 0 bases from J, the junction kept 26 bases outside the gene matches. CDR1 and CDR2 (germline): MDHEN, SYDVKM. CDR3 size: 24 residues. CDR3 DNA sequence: TGTGCCAGCAGTTCCTATACCCGTAACTTTCCGGGACTAGCGGTAGACCTAGCCAAAAACATTCAGTACTTC. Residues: CASSSYTRNFPGLAVDLAKNIQYF. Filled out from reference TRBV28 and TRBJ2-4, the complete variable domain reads DVKVTQSSRYLVKRTGEKVFLECVQDMDHENMFWYRQDPGLGLRLIYFSYDVKMKEKGDIPEGYSVSREKKERFSLILESASTNQTSMYLCASSSYTRNFPGLAVDLAKNIQYFGAGTRLSVL.

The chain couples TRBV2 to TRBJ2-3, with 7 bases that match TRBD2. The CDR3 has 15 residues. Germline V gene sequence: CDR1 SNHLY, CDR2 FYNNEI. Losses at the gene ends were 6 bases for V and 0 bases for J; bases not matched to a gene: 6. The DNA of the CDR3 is TGTGCCAGCAGGCGTATTAGCGGGAGCACAGATACGCAGTATTTT. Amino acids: CASRRISGSTDTQYF.

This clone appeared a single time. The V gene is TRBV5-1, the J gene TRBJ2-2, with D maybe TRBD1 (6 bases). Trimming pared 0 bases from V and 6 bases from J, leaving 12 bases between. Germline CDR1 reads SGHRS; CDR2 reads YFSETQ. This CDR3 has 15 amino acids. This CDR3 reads CASSLAGVVAGELFF. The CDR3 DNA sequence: TGCGCCAGCAGCTTGGCAGGGGTCGTCGCCGGGGAGCTGTTTTTT.

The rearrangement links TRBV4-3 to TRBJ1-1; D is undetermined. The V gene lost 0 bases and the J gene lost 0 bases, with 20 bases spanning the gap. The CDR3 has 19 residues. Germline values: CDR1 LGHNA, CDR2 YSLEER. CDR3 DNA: TGCGCCAGCAGCCAAGATCTCCCCGCAAAGGTCAGGATGAACACTGAAGCTTTCTTT. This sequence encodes CASSQDLPAKVRMNTEAFF.

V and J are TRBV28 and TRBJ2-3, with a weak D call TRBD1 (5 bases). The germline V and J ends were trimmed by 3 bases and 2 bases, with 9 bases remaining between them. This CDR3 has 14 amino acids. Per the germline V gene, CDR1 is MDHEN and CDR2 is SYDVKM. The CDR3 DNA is TGTGCCAGCAGTTTGCCCAGGGTCACAGATACGCAGTATTTT. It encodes CASSLPRVTDTQYF.

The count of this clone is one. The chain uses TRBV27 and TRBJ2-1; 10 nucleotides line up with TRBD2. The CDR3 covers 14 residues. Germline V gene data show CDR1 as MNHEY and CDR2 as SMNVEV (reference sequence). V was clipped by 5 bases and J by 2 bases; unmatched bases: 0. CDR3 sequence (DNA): TGTGCCAGCAGTCTAGCGGGGGCCTACAATGAGCAGTTCTTC. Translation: CASSLAGAYNEQFF.

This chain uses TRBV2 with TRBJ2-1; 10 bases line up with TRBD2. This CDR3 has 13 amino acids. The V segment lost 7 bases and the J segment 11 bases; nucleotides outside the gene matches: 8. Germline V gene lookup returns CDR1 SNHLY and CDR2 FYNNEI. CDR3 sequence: CASIGTSDVQQFF. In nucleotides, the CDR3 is TGTGCCAGCATCGGGACTAGCGATGTTCAGCAGTTCTTC.

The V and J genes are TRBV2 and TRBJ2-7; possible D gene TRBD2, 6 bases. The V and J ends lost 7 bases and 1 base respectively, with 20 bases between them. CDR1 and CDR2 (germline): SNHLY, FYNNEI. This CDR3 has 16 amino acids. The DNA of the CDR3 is TGTGCCAGCAACACACTCCCCGGGAGATCTTCCTACGAGCAGTACTTC. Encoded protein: CASNTLPGRSSYEQYF. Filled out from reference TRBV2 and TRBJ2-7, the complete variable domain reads EPEVTQTPSHQVTQMGQEVILRCVPISNHLYFYWYRQILGQKVEFLVSFYNNEISEKSEIFDDQFSVERPDGSNFTLKIRSTKLEDSAMYFCASNTLPGRSSYEQYFGPGTRLTVT.

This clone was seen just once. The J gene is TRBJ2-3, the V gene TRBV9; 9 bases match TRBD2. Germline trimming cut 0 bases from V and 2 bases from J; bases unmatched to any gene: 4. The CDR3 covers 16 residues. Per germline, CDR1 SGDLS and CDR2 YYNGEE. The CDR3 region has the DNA TGTGCCAGCAGCGTAGCAGCGGGAGGATACACAGATACGCAGTATTTT. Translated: CASSVAAGGYTDTQYF.

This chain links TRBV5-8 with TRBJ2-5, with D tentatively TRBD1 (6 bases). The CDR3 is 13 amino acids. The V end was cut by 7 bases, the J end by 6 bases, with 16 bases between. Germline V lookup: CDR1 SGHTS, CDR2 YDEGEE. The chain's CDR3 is CASDRQDSKTQYF. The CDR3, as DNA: TGTGCCAGCGACCGACAGGACAGCAAGACCCAGTACTTC.

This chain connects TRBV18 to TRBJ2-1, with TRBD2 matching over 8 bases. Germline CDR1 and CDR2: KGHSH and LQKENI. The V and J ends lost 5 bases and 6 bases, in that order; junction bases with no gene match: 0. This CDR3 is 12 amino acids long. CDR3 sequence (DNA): TGTGCCAGCTCAACTAGCGGCAATGAGCAGTTCTTC. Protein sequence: CASSTSGNEQFF.